This TCR beta chain is from a study of cytomegalovirus exposure and HLA in healthy donors. Study-level points and caveats: Most TCRs appeared rarely, but some public TCRs recurred in many donors.

The PCR employed 60 Vbeta primers together with 13 Jbeta primers. Sequenced by immunoSEQ multiplex PCR; TCRdb stores in-frame clones only, minus some. The table shows roughly 250,000 clones, with roughly 86% occurring only once. Germline assignment: CDR1 SGHTA and CDR2 FQGNSA. V lost 2 bases and J lost 0; bases outside the gene matches: 3. The CDR3 loop spans 15 amino acids. On this clone: Its antigen is currently unknown.

The sequenced sample consisted of PBMCs. The rearrangement joins TRBV7-2 to TRBJ2-7; TRBD1 matches at 8 bases. The TCR sequence derives from a woman aged 40 to 49 in good health and CMV-seropositive. CDR3 sequence: CASSLHRGSSYEQYF. DNA of the CDR3: TGTGCCAGCAGCTTACACAGGGGGAGCTCCTACGAGCAGTACTTC.